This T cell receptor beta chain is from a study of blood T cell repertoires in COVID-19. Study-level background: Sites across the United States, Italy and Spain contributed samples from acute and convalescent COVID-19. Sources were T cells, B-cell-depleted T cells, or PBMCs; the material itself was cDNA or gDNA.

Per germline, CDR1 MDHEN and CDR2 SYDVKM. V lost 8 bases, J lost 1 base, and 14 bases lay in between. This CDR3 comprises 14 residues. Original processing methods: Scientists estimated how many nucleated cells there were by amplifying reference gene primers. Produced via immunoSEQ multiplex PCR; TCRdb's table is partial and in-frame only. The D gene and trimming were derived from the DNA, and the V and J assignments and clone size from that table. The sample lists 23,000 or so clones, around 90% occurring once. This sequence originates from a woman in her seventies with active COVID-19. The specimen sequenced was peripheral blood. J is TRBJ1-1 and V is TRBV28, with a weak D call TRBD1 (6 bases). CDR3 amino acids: CASRKTGQNTEAFF. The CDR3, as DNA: TGTGCCAGCCGAAAAACAGGGCAGAACACTGAAGCTTTCTTT.